This TCR beta chain was recorded in a study of cytomegalovirus exposure and HLA in healthy donors. Points from the study as a whole: A later analysis showed TCR association rates differing by HLA locus, peaking at DRB1 and lowest at HLA-C.

CDR1 is SEHNR and CDR2 is FQNEAQ in the germline V gene (reference sequence). The CDR3 runs to 16 residues. The trim removed 4 bases at V and 4 bases at J, leaving 12 bases unmatched. The PCR ran on 60 Vbeta and 13 Jbeta primers. Clones were read by immunoSEQ multiplex PCR, and TCRdb kept only the in-frame ones, dropping some. Of approximately 67,000 clones in the sample, around 91% were seen once. With respect to this clone: Its antigen is currently unknown.

V and J are TRBV7-9 and TRBJ1-2, with TRBD1 identical over 7 bases. What was sequenced was PBMCs. The sequence came from a woman aged 25 to 39 in good health and CMV-seropositive. In DNA form, the CDR3 reads TGTGCCAGCAGCTCAATTTCTGACAGGGCCTTCTATGGCTACACCTTC. This sequence encodes CASSSISDRAFYGYTF. The whole variable domain, remainder taken from reference TRBV7-9 and TRBJ1-2, is DTGVSQNPRHKITKRGQNVTFRCDPISEHNRLYWYRQTLGQGPEFLTYFQNEAQLEKSRLLSDRFSAERPKGSFSTLEIQRTEQGDSAMYLCASSSISDRAFYGYTFGSGTRLTVV.